This section outlines one T cell receptor (beta chain) sequence together with its context. What it binds is unknown. Profiling relied on immunoSEQ multiplex PCR, and the TCRdb table lists in-frame clones only, not all of them. The sample gives around 58,000 clones, roughly 82% of which show up once; over 15% is in the top ten. V gave up 3 bases and J gave up 4 bases, with 8 bases separating them. The V gene's germline CDR1 is KGHSH and CDR2 LQKENI. This CDR3 contains 13 residues. The data derive from a study of T cell responses to AZD1222 COVID-19 vaccine. Study in general: Both about-4-week and about-12-week second-dose recipients were combined. Study-wide results and limits: Reportedly, nearly half the spike-specific TCRs target unmutated variant regions. After two AZD1222 doses, spike-specific TCR breadth and depth rose versus day 0.

This TCR came from an adult in good health. The chain links TRBV18 to TRBJ2-3; the D gene is possibly TRBD1 (5 bases). Sequencing was performed on peripheral blood, taken on day 0 of AZD1222 vaccination. CDR3 sequence: CASSPTEADTQYF. The CDR3 DNA follows: TGTGCCAGCTCACCGACAGAGGCAGATACGCAGTATTTT.